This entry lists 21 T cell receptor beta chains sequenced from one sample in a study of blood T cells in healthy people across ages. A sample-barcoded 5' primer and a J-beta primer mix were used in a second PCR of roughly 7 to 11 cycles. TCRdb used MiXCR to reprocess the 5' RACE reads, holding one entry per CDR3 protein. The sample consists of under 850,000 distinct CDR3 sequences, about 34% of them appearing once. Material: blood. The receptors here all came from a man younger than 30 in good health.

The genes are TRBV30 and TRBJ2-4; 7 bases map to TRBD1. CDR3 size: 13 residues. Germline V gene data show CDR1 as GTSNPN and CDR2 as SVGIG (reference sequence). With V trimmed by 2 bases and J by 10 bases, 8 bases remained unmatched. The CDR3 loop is CAWSKGTESIQYF. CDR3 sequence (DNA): TGTGCCTGGAGTAAAGGGACAGAAAGTATTCAGTACTTC.

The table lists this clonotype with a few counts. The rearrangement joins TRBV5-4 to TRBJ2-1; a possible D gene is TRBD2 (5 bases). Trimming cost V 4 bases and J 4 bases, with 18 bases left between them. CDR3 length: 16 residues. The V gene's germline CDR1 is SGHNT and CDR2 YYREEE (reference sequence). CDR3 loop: CASSKPSGGAYNEQFF. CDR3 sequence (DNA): TGTGCCAGCAGCAAGCCGAGCGGAGGCGCATACAATGAGCAGTTCTTC.

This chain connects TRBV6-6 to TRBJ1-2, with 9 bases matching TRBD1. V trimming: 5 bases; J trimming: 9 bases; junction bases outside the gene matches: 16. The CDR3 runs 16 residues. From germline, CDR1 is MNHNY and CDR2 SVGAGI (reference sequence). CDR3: CASSPAGTGIILRYTF. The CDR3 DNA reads TGTGCCAGCAGTCCCGCCGGGACAGGGATAATCCTACGCTACACCTTC.

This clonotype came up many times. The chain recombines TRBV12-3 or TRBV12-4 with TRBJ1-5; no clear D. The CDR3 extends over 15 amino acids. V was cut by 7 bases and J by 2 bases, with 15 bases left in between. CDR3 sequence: CASTSGRGGNQPQHF. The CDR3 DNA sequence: TGTGCCAGCACATCCGGACGGGGAGGCAATCAGCCCCAGCATTTT.

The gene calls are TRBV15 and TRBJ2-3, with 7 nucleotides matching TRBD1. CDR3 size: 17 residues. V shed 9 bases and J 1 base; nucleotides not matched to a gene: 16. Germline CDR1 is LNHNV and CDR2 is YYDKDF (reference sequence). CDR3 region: CATNPDTGTEGTDTQYF. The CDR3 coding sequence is TGTGCCACTAACCCCGATACCGGGACAGAAGGCACAGATACGCAGTATTTT.

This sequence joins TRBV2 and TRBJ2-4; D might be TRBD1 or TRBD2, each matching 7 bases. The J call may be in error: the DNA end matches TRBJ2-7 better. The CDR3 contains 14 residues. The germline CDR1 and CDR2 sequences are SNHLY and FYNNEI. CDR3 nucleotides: TGTGCCAGCAGTGAAGGTGGGAGGGGGCGCGAGCAGTACTTC. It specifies CASSEGGRGREQYF.

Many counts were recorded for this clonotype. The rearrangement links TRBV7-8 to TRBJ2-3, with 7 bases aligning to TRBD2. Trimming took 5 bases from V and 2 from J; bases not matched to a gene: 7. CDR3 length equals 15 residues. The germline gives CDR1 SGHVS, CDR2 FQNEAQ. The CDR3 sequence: CASSPSSGDTDTQYF. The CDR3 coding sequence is TGTGCCAGCAGCCCAAGCAGCGGGGACACAGATACGCAGTATTTT.

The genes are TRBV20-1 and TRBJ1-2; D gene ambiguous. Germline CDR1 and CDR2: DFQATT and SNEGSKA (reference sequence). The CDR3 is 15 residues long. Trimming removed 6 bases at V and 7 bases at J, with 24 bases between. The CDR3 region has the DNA TGCAGTGCACCACTTCGGAAGGGCGCCAAGGTTGGCTACACCTTC. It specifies CSAPLRKGAKVGYTF.

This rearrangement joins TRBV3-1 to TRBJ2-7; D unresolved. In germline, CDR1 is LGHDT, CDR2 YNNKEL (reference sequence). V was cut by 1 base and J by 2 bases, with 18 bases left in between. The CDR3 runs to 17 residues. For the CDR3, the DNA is TGTGCCAGCAGCCAAGGTCCAGGCAGGCAATCTCCCTACGAGCAGTACTTC. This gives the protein CASSQGPGRQSPYEQYF.

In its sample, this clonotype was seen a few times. In nucleotides, the CDR3 is TGTGCCAGCAATGCGGGGCCCAGCATGAACACTGAAGCTTTCTTT. This gives the protein CASNAGPSMNTEAFF. This chain joins TRBV7-9 and TRBJ1-1, with a weak D call TRBD1 (5 bases). V was shortened by 7 bases and J by 0 bases, with 15 bases between the two germline ends. The CDR3 has 15 amino acids. CDR1 is SEHNR, CDR2 FQNEAQ, per germline (reference sequence).

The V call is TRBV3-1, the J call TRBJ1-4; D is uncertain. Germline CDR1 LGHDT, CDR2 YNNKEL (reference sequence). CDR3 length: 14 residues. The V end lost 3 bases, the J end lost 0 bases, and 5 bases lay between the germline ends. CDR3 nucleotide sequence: TGTGCCAGCAGCCACGGGGCAACTAATGAAAAACTGTTTTTT. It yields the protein CASSHGATNEKLFF.

Here the CDR3 DNA reads TGTGCCAGCAGCCGATCGACGGGACTAGCGGTCTACAATGAGCAGTACTTC. Translated: CASSRSTGLAVYNEQYF. The V gene is TRBV2, the J gene TRBJ2-1; the match to TRBD2 covers 11 bases. The J call may be faulty, since TRBJ2-7 better matches the DNA end. CDR3 length: 17 amino acids. CDR1 is SNHLY, CDR2 FYNNEI, per germline.

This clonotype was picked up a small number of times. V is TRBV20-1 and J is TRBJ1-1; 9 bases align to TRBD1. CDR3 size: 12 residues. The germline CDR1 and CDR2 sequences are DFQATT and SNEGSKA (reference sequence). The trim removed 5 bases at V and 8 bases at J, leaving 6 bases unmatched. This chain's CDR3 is CSARTGDLEAFF. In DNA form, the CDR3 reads TGCAGTGCTCGGACAGGGGACTTGGAAGCTTTCTTT.

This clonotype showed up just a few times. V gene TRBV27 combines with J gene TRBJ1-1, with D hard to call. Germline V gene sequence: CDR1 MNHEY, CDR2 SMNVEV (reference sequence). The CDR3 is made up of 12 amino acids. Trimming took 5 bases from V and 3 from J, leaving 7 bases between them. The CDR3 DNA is TGTGCCAGCAGTAAAGGAGACACTGAAGCTTTCTTT. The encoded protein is CASSKGDTEAFF.

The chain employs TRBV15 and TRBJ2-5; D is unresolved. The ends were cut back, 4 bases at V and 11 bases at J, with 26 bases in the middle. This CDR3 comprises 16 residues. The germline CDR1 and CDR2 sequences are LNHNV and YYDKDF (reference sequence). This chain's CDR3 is CATSTQGGRIYNEQYF. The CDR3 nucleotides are TGTGCCACCAGCACCCAAGGTGGACGGATATACAATGAGCAGTACTTC.

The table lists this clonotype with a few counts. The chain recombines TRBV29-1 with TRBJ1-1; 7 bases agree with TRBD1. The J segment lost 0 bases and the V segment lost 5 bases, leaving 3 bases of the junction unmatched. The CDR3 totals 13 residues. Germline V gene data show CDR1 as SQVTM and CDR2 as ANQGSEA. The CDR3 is CSVTGQLNTEAFF. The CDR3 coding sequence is TGCAGCGTTACGGGACAGCTGAACACTGAAGCTTTCTTT. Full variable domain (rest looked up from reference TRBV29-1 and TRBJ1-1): SAVISQKPSRDICQRGTSLTIQCQVDSQVTMMFWYRQQPGQSLTLIATANQGSEATYESGFVIDKFPISRPNLTFSTLTVSNMSPEDSSIYLCSVTGQLNTEAFFGQGTRLTVV.

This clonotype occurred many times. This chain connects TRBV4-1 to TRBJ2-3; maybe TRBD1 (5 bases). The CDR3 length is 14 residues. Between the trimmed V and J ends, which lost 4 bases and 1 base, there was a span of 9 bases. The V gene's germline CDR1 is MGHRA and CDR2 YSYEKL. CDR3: CASSPKGGTDTQYF. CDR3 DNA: TGCGCCAGCAGCCCAAAAGGGGGCACAGATACGCAGTATTTT.

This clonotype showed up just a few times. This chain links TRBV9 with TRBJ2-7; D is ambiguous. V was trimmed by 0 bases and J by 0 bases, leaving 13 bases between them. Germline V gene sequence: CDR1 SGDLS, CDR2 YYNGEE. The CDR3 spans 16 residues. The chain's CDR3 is CASSVEASVSSYEQYF. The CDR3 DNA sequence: TGTGCCAGCAGCGTAGAAGCGTCGGTTAGCTCCTACGAGCAGTACTTC. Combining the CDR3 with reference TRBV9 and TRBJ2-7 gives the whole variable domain DSGVTQTPKHLITATGQRVTLRCSPRSGDLSVYWYQQSLDQGLQFLIQYYNGEERAKGNILERFSAQQFPDLHSELNLSSLELGDSALYFCASSVEASVSSYEQYFGPGTRLTVT.

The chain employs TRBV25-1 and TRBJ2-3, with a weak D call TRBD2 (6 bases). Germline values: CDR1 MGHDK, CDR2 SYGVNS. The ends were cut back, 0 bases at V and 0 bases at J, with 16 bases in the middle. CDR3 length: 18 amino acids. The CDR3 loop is CASSEYFPSRGSTDTQYF. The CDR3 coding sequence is TGTGCCAGCAGTGAATATTTCCCGTCGCGGGGAAGCACAGATACGCAGTATTTT.

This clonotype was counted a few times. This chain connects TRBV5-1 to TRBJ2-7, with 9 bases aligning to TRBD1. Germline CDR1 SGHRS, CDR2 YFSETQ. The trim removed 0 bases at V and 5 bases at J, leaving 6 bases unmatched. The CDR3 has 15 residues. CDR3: CASSLAGQGGHEQYF. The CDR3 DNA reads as TGCGCCAGCAGCTTGGCGGGACAGGGAGGGCACGAGCAGTACTTC.

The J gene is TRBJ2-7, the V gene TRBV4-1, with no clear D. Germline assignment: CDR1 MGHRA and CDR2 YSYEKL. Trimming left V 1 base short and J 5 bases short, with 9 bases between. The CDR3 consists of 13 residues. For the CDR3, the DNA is TGCGCCAGCAGCCAAGTGGTGTACCACGAGCAGTACTTC. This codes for CASSQVVYHEQYF.